The clone carrying this T cell receptor (beta chain) was detected only a few times. What it binds is not known. The record originates from a study of naive and memory T cell subsets. Whole-study results and caveats: A few larger clonotypes appeared in naive repertoires, especially CD8, possibly memory cells re-expressing CD45RA.

The CDR3 loop spans 18 amino acids. Between the trimmed V and J ends, which lost 3 bases and 3 bases, there was a span of 26 bases. From germline, CDR1 is DFQATT and CDR2 SNEGSKA (reference sequence). Both TRBC1 and TRBC2 were covered by a beta constant-region primer of two equimolar oligonucleotides. Nested alpha and beta constant-region primers with the SP2 primer drove four PCR rounds on ligated cDNA. One entry per CDR3 protein, called by TCRdb with MiXCR from the UMI-ligation and nested PCR reads. The sample yields tens of thousands of distinct CDR3 sequences, 10% to 12% seen once. The chain is built from TRBV20-1 and TRBJ1-2; D remains unclear. Specimen: naive CD4+ T cells from blood. The clonotype originates from a human donor in good health. The DNA of the CDR3 is TGCAGTGCTAGGCCCCAAGTGGGAAGGGAGATTGTTGACTATGGCTACACCTTC. It codes for CSARPQVGREIVDYGYTF.